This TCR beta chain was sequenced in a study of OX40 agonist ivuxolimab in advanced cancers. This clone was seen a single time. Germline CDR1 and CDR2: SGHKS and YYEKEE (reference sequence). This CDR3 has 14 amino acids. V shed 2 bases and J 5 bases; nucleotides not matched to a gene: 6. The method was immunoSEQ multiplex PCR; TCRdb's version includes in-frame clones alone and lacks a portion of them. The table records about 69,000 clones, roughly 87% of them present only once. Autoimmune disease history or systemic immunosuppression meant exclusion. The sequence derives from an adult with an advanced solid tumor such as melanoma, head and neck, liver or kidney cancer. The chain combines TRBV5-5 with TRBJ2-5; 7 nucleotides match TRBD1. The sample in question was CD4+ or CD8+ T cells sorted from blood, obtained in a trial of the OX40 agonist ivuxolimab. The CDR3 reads CASSLGGPRETQYF. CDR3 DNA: TGTGCCAGCAGCTTAGGGGGCCCGCGGGAGACCCAGTACTTC.